The T cell receptor (beta chain) described here comes from a study of siplizumab effects on memory and regulatory T cells. Study-wide results and caveats: Siplizumab led to significantly less abundant alloreactive sequences that could be traced back to unstimulated CD4+ memory cells.

Data came from immunoSEQ multiplex PCR; TCRdb stores just in-frame clones and leaves some out. The profile shows roughly 50,000 clones, roughly 97% of them singletons. Concerning this clone itself: No antigen is known for it.

The CDR3 length is 15 residues. V shed 5 bases, J shed 3 bases, and the junction held 8 bases outside the gene matches. Germline V gene sequence: CDR1 SGHVS, CDR2 FQNEAQ. The chain uses TRBV7-8 and TRBJ1-2; TRBD1 matches at 8 bases. The sample comprised naive CD4+ T cells sorted from blood. This sequence was found in a human donor in good health. As DNA, the CDR3 is TGTGCCAGCAGCACCACGGGACAGGCGGACTATGGCTACACCTTC. It is translated as CASSTTGQADYGYTF.